The rows below give T cell receptor beta chains drawn from one sample of a study of blood T cell repertoires in COVID-19. Data came from immunoSEQ multiplex PCR; TCRdb stores just in-frame clones and leaves some out. The repertoire holds approximately 190,000 clones, with 65% to 90% as singletons. Sequenced material: peripheral blood. The source of these receptors is a man aged 80 or over with acute or convalescent COVID-19. CDR3s include the opening cysteine and the closing phenylalanine or tryptophan. D genes are given only for firm matches. Clone sizes are given selectively: once, few, many, or a class where the clone is expanded.

j_gene: TRBJ2-6; v_gene: TRBV10-3; d_gene: .; abundance: few; CDR3aa: CAISDWLERVKDSGANVLTF; CDR3nt: TGTGCCATCAGTGATTGGTTAGAGCGGGTAAAAGACTCTGGGGCCAACGTCCTGACTTTC
j_gene: TRBJ2-7; v_gene: TRBV11-2; d_gene: .; abundance: .; CDR3aa: CASSSRTLGRYEQYF; CDR3nt: TGTGCCAGCAGCAGCCGGACACTGGGGAGGTACGAGCAGTACTTC
j_gene: TRBJ2-3; v_gene: TRBV4-1; d_gene: TRBD2; abundance: .; CDR3aa: CASSQVPSGLADTQYF; CDR3nt: TGCGCCAGCAGCCAAGTGCCTTCAGGACTAGCAGATACGCAGTATTTT
j_gene: TRBJ2-5; v_gene: TRBV6-6; d_gene: TRBD2; abundance: .; CDR3aa: CASTSTSGRSGETQYF; CDR3nt: TGTGCCAGCACCTCGACTAGCGGGAGATCAGGAGAGACCCAGTACTTC
j_gene: TRBJ1-1; v_gene: TRBV28; d_gene: .; abundance: .; CDR3aa: CASSSPGLNTEAFF; CDR3nt: TGTGCCAGCAGTTCCCCGGGTCTGAACACTGAAGCTTTCTTT
j_gene: TRBJ2-1; v_gene: TRBV5-1; d_gene: TRBD1; abundance: .; CDR3aa: CASSLGGQGYNEQFF; CDR3nt: TGCGCCAGCAGCTTGGGCGGACAGGGCTACAATGAGCAGTTCTTC
j_gene: TRBJ2-2; v_gene: TRBV28; d_gene: TRBD1; abundance: .; CDR3aa: CASRTGGANTGELFF; CDR3nt: TGTGCCAGCAGGACAGGGGGAGCGAACACCGGGGAGCTGTTTTTT
j_gene: TRBJ2-2; v_gene: TRBV11-2; d_gene: TRBD1; abundance: .; CDR3aa: CASTPIPGTGSDRELFF; CDR3nt: TGTGCCAGCACCCCAATCCCCGGGACAGGGAGCGACCGGGAGCTGTTTTTT
j_gene: TRBJ2-5; v_gene: TRBV19; d_gene: .; abundance: once; CDR3aa: CASSIGSGDKTQYF; CDR3nt: TGTGCCAGTAGTATAGGTAGCGGTGATAAGACCCAGTACTTC
j_gene: TRBJ1-6; v_gene: TRBV19; d_gene: .; abundance: .; CDR3aa: CASSIAGVNSPLHF; CDR3nt: TGTGCCAGTAGTATAGCGGGGGTCAATTCACCCCTCCACTTT
j_gene: TRBJ2-2; v_gene: TRBV2; d_gene: .; abundance: .; CDR3aa: CASSEEGLVTGELFF; CDR3nt: TGTGCCAGCAGTGAGGAGGGGCTAGTCACCGGGGAGCTGTTTTTT
j_gene: TRBJ2-1; v_gene: TRBV7-9; d_gene: .; abundance: .; CDR3aa: CASSLQLARDEQFF; CDR3nt: TGTGCCAGCAGCTTACAGCTGGCGCGGGATGAGCAGTTCTTC
j_gene: TRBJ1-1; v_gene: TRBV28; d_gene: TRBD1; abundance: once; CDR3aa: CASRGTGGSTEAFF; CDR3nt: TGTGCCAGCAGAGGGACAGGGGGGAGTACTGAAGCTTTCTTT
j_gene: TRBJ1-1; v_gene: TRBV6-2/TRBV6-3; d_gene: .; abundance: .; CDR3aa: CASSSPPGVNTEAFF; CDR3nt: TGTGCCAGCAGTTCACCTCCAGGGGTGAACACTGAAGCTTTCTTT
j_gene: TRBJ1-4; v_gene: TRBV5-1; d_gene: .; abundance: .; CDR3aa: CASSPAWAREKLFF; CDR3nt: TGCGCCAGCAGCCCAGCCTGGGCAAGAGAAAAACTGTTTTTT
j_gene: TRBJ2-5; v_gene: TRBV5-1; d_gene: .; abundance: .; CDR3aa: CASSLGRGIETQYF; CDR3nt: TGCGCCAGCAGCTTGGGTCGGGGTATCGAGACCCAGTACTTC
j_gene: TRBJ2-1; v_gene: TRBV20-1; d_gene: .; abundance: .; CDR3aa: CSASSGAYNEQFF; CDR3nt: TGCAGTGCCAGTAGCGGAGCCTACAATGAGCAGTTCTTC
j_gene: TRBJ2-7; v_gene: TRBV1; d_gene: .; abundance: .; CDR3aa: CTSSQVPPSFLPPSGRGLEQYF; CDR3nt: TGCACCAGCAGCCAAGTCCCACCGTCCTTTCTCCCTCCTAGCGGGAGGGGGCTCGAGCAGTACTTC
j_gene: TRBJ2-4; v_gene: TRBV2; d_gene: TRBD1; abundance: .; CDR3aa: CASIGQGQNIQYF; CDR3nt: TGTGCCAGCATTGGACAGGGCCAAAACATTCAGTACTTC
j_gene: TRBJ1-3; v_gene: TRBV6-2/TRBV6-3; d_gene: .; abundance: .; CDR3aa: CASSEPTSGGNTIYF; CDR3nt: TGTGCCAGCAGCGAACCGACCTCGGGTGGAAACACCATATATTTT
j_gene: TRBJ1-5; v_gene: TRBV6-5; d_gene: TRBD1; abundance: .; CDR3aa: CASRQGVGSNQPQHF; CDR3nt: TGTGCCAGCAGGCAGGGGGTCGGGAGCAATCAGCCCCAGCATTTT
j_gene: TRBJ2-3; v_gene: TRBV24-1; d_gene: TRBD2; abundance: once; CDR3aa: CATGTSGSTDTQYF; CDR3nt: TGTGCCACCGGAACTAGCGGTAGCACAGATACGCAGTATTTT
j_gene: TRBJ1-5; v_gene: TRBV28; d_gene: TRBD1; abundance: once; CDR3aa: CASSSVQGKGNQPQHF; CDR3nt: TGTGCCAGCAGTTCCGTACAGGGGAAAGGCAATCAGCCCCAGCATTTT
j_gene: TRBJ1-2; v_gene: TRBV18; d_gene: .; abundance: once; CDR3aa: CASSPGVRQDQDGYTF; CDR3nt: TGTGCCAGCTCACCGGGAGTTCGACAGGATCAAGATGGCTACACCTTC
j_gene: TRBJ2-2; v_gene: TRBV10-1; d_gene: .; abundance: .; CDR3aa: CASSVQNTGELFF; CDR3nt: TGCGCCAGCAGTGTTCAAAACACCGGGGAGCTGTTTTTT
j_gene: TRBJ1-2; v_gene: TRBV7-9; d_gene: .; abundance: .; CDR3aa: CASSRDTSNYGYTF; CDR3nt: TGTGCCAGCAGCAGGGACACGTCTAACTATGGCTACACCTTC
j_gene: TRBJ2-5; v_gene: TRBV24-1; d_gene: TRBD1; abundance: .; CDR3aa: CATSDPLGQFGQETQYF; CDR3nt: TGTGCCACCAGTGATCCATTGGGACAGTTCGGCCAAGAGACCCAGTACTTC
j_gene: TRBJ2-4; v_gene: TRBV12-3/TRBV12-4; d_gene: .; abundance: .; CDR3aa: CASADQNIQYF; CDR3nt: TGTGCCAGCGCGGATCAAAACATTCAGTACTTC
j_gene: TRBJ2-2; v_gene: TRBV5-1; d_gene: .; abundance: .; CDR3aa: CASSLGGANTGELFF; CDR3nt: TGCGCCAGCAGCTTAGGCGGGGCGAACACCGGGGAGCTGTTTTTT
j_gene: TRBJ2-2; v_gene: TRBV27; d_gene: TRBD2; abundance: .; CDR3aa: CASSLTPLAGVASGELFF; CDR3nt: TGTGCCAGCAGTTTAACCCCCCTAGCGGGAGTCGCATCCGGGGAGCTGTTTTTT
j_gene: TRBJ2-4; v_gene: TRBV18; d_gene: TRBD1; abundance: .; CDR3aa: CASSLRTGTSKNIQYF; CDR3nt: TGTGCCAGCTCACTACGGACAGGGACGTCCAAAAACATTCAGTACTTC
j_gene: TRBJ2-3; v_gene: TRBV4-2; d_gene: TRBD2; abundance: once; CDR3aa: CASSQTTSGRASTDTQYF; CDR3nt: TGTGCCAGCAGCCAAACAACTAGCGGGAGGGCAAGCACAGATACGCAGTATTTT
j_gene: TRBJ2-5; v_gene: TRBV7-9; d_gene: .; abundance: .; CDR3aa: CASSRQETQYF; CDR3nt: TGTGCCAGCAGTCGCCAAGAGACCCAGTACTTC
j_gene: TRBJ1-6; v_gene: TRBV19; d_gene: TRBD1; abundance: few; CDR3aa: CASRTPRTGDNSPLHF; CDR3nt: TGTGCCAGTAGGACACCCCGGACAGGGGACAATTCACCCCTCCACTTT
j_gene: TRBJ1-6; v_gene: TRBV6-5; d_gene: .; abundance: .; CDR3aa: CASQEGNNSPLHF; CDR3nt: TGTGCCAGCCAGGAGGGGAATAATTCACCCCTCCACTTT
j_gene: TRBJ1-1; v_gene: TRBV30; d_gene: .; abundance: few; CDR3aa: CAWSVGAQNTEAFF; CDR3nt: TGTGCCTGGAGCGTGGGAGCACAGAACACTGAAGCTTTCTTT
j_gene: TRBJ2-2; v_gene: TRBV7-8; d_gene: TRBD1; abundance: .; CDR3aa: CASLSGTGTYYATGELFF; CDR3nt: TGTGCCAGCCTTTCCGGGACAGGGACCTATTATGCCACCGGGGAGCTGTTTTTT
j_gene: TRBJ2-7; v_gene: TRBV28; d_gene: .; abundance: .; CDR3aa: CASSLIGSGEQYF; CDR3nt: TGTGCCAGCAGTTTAATCGGGTCTGGTGAGCAGTACTTC
j_gene: TRBJ1-1; v_gene: TRBV10-3; d_gene: TRBD1; abundance: .; CDR3aa: CAISESLGQGKAFF; CDR3nt: TGTGCCATCAGTGAGTCGCTGGGACAGGGGAAAGCTTTCTTT
j_gene: TRBJ1-6; v_gene: TRBV10-1; d_gene: .; abundance: .; CDR3aa: CASSENRGNSPLHF; CDR3nt: TGCGCCAGCAGTGAGAATAGGGGTAATTCACCCCTCCACTTT
j_gene: TRBJ1-6; v_gene: TRBV7-2; d_gene: TRBD1; abundance: .; CDR3aa: CASSYRDRESPLHF; CDR3nt: TGTGCCAGCAGCTACCGGGACAGAGAGTCACCCCTCCACTTT
j_gene: TRBJ2-7; v_gene: TRBV18; d_gene: .; abundance: .; CDR3aa: CASSQAGQYEQYF; CDR3nt: TGTGCCAGCTCACAAGCGGGACAATACGAGCAGTACTTC
j_gene: TRBJ2-5; v_gene: TRBV28; d_gene: TRBD1; abundance: .; CDR3aa: CASSGTGTAQETQYF; CDR3nt: TGTGCCAGCAGCGGAACCGGGACAGCCCAAGAGACCCAGTACTTC
j_gene: TRBJ2-7; v_gene: TRBV5-1; d_gene: TRBD1; abundance: .; CDR3aa: CASSKQGAQSYEQYF; CDR3nt: TGCGCCAGCAGCAAACAGGGGGCACAATCCTACGAGCAGTACTTC
j_gene: TRBJ1-2; v_gene: TRBV4-1; d_gene: TRBD1; abundance: .; CDR3aa: CASSQGRTGPGYGYTF; CDR3nt: TGCGCCAGCAGCCAAGGACGGACAGGGCCCGGGTATGGCTACACCTTC
j_gene: TRBJ1-1; v_gene: TRBV7-6; d_gene: TRBD1; abundance: .; CDR3aa: CASSLAVRGRTEAFF; CDR3nt: TGTGCCAGCAGCTTAGCGGTCAGGGGGAGGACTGAAGCTTTCTTT
j_gene: TRBJ2-7; v_gene: TRBV4-1; d_gene: TRBD1; abundance: few; CDR3aa: CASSQAGTGPYEQYF; CDR3nt: TGCGCCAGCAGCCAAGCCGGGACAGGGCCTTACGAGCAGTACTTC
j_gene: TRBJ2-1; v_gene: TRBV25-1; d_gene: .; abundance: .; CDR3aa: CASRSSAFYNEQFF; CDR3nt: TGTGCCAGCAGGTCTAGCGCTTTCTACAATGAGCAGTTCTTC
j_gene: TRBJ1-3; v_gene: TRBV7-3; d_gene: TRBD1; abundance: .; CDR3aa: CASSLTGPLSGNTIYF; CDR3nt: TGTGCCAGCAGCTTGACAGGGCCTCTCTCTGGAAACACCATATATTTT
j_gene: TRBJ1-2; v_gene: TRBV7-2; d_gene: TRBD1; abundance: .; CDR3aa: CASSYGQGRGPNYGYTF; CDR3nt: TGTGCCAGCAGCTATGGACAGGGTAGGGGCCCTAACTATGGCTACACCTTC
j_gene: TRBJ2-7; v_gene: TRBV19; d_gene: TRBD2; abundance: .; CDR3aa: CASSSGGSVPYEQYF; CDR3nt: TGTGCCAGTAGTTCAGGCGGGAGTGTACCCTACGAGCAGTACTTC
j_gene: TRBJ1-1; v_gene: TRBV3-1/TRBV3-2; d_gene: TRBD1; abundance: many; CDR3aa: CASSQVRQGARNTEAFF; CDR3nt: TGTGCCAGCAGCCAGGTCAGACAGGGGGCTAGGAACACTGAAGCTTTCTTT
j_gene: TRBJ2-2; v_gene: TRBV24-1; d_gene: .; abundance: few; CDR3aa: CATSAHAAYIGELFF; CDR3nt: TGTGCCACCAGTGCCCACGCGGCCTACATCGGGGAGCTGTTTTTT
j_gene: TRBJ2-3; v_gene: TRBV12-1; d_gene: .; abundance: .; CDR3aa: CASSLAPWTEGQDPASDTQYF; CDR3nt: TGTGCCAGCAGCTTGGCTCCATGGACAGAAGGACAAGACCCCGCTAGCGATACGCAGTATTTT
j_gene: TRBJ2-3; v_gene: TRBV7-2; d_gene: .; abundance: .; CDR3aa: CASSPGTRLDTQYF; CDR3nt: TGTGCCAGCAGCCCCGGGACTCGGTTGGATACGCAGTATTTT
j_gene: TRBJ2-7; v_gene: TRBV6-1; d_gene: .; abundance: .; CDR3aa: CASSEASTGTYEQYF; CDR3nt: TGTGCCAGCAGTGAAGCTTCGACAGGAACCTACGAGCAGTACTTC